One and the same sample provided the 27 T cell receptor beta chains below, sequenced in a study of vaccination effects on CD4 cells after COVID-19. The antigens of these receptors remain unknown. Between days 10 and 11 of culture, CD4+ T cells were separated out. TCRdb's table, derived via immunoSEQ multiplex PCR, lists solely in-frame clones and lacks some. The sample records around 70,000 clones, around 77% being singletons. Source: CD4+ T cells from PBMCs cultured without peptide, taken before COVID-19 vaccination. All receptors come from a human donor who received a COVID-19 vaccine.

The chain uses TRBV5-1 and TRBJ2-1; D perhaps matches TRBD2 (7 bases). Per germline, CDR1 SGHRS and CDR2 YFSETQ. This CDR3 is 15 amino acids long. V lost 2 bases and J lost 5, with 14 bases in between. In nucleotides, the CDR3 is TGCGCCAGCAGCTTCTCGGGGGGCGATAACAATGAGCAGTTCTTC. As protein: CASSFSGGDNNEQFF.

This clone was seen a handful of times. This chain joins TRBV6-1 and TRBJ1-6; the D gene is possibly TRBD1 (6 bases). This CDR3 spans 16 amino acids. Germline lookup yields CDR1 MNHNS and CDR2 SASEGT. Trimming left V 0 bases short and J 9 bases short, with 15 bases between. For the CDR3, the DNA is TGTGCCAGCAGTGAAGCGGCAACAGGGTCAGGTTCACCCCTCCACTTT. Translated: CASSEAATGSGSPLHF.

The CDR3 reads CASSLKGKPGANVLTF. The CDR3 DNA is TGTGCCAGCTCACTTAAGGGGAAGCCTGGGGCCAACGTCCTGACTTTC. This rearrangement joins TRBV18 to TRBJ2-6, with D tentatively TRBD1 (5 bases). This CDR3 contains 16 residues. Between the trimmed V and J ends, which lost 4 bases and 2 bases, there was a span of 12 bases. From germline, CDR1 is KGHSH and CDR2 LQKENI.

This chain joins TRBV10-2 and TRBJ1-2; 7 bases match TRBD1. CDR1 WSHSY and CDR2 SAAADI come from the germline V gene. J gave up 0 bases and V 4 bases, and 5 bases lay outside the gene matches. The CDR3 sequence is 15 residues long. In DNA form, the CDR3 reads TGCGCCAGCAGTGGGGAGGGACAGACTAACTATGGCTACACCTTC. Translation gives CASSGEGQTNYGYTF.

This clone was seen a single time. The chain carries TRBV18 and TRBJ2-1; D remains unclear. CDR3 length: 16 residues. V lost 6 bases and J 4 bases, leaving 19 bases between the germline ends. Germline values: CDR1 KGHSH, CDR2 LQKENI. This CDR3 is CASSHQRIKLYNEQFF. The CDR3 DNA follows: TGTGCCAGCTCGCACCAGCGAATAAAACTTTACAATGAGCAGTTCTTC. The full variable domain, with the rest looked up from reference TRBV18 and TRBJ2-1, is NAGVMQNPRHLVRRRGQEARLRCSPMKGHSHVYWYRQLPEEGLKFMVYLQKENIIDESGMPKERFSAEFPKEGPSILRIQQVVRGDSAAYFCASSHQRIKLYNEQFFGPGTRLTVL.

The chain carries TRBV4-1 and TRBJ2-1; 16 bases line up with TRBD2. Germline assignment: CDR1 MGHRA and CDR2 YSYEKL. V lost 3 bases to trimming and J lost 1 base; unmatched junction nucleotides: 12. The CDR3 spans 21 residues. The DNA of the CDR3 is TGCGCCAGCAGCCACTCCCCGGGACTAGCGGGGGGGCTTAGGTCCTACAATGAGCAGTTCTTC. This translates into CASSHSPGLAGGLRSYNEQFF.

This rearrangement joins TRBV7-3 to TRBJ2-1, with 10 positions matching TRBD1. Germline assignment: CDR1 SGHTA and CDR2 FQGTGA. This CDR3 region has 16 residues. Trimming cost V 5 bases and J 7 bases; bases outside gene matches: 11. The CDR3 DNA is TGTGCCAGCAGCGCACAGACAGGGGGCGTAAAGAATGAGCAGTTCTTC. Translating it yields CASSAQTGGVKNEQFF.

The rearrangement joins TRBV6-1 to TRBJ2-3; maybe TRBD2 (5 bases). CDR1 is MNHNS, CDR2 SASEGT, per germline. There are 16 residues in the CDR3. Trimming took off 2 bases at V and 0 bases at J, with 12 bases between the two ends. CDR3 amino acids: CASSERTRASTDTQYF. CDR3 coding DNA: TGTGCCAGCAGTGAACGGACTCGTGCTAGCACAGATACGCAGTATTTT.

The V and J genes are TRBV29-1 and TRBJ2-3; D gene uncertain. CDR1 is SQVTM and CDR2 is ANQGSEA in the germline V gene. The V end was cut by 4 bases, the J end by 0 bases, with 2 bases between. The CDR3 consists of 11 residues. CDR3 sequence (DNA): TGCAGCGTTGCTAGCACAGATACGCAGTATTTT. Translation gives CSVASTDTQYF.

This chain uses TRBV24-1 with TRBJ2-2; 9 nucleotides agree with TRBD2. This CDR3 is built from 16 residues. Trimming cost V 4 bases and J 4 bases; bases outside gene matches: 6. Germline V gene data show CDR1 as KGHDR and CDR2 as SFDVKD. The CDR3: CATSDGLASLTGELFF. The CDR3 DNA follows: TGTGCCACCAGTGACGGACTAGCGAGCCTCACCGGGGAGCTGTTTTTT.

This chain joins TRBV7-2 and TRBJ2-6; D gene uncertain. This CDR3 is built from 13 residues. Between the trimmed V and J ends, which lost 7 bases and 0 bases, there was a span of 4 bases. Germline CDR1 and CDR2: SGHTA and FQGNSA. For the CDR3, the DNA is TGTGCCAGCACCTACTCTGGGGCCAACGTCCTGACTTTC. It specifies CASTYSGANVLTF. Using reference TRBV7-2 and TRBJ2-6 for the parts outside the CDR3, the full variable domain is GAGVSQSPSNKVTEKGKDVELRCDPISGHTALYWYRQSLGQGLEFLIYFQGNSAPDKSGLPSDRFSAERTGGSVSTLTIQRTQQEDSAVYLCASTYSGANVLTFGAGSRLTVL.

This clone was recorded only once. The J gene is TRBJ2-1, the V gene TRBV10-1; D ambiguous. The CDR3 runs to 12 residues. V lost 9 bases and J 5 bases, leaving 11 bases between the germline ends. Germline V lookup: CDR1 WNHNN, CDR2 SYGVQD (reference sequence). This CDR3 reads CARGFWDNEQFF. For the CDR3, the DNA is TGCGCCAGGGGGTTTTGGGACAATGAGCAGTTCTTC.

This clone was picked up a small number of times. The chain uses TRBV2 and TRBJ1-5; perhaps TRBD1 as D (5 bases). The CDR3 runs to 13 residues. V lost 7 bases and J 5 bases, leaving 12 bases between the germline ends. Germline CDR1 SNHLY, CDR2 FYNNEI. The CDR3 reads CASNPIRDQPQHF. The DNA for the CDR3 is TGTGCCAGCAACCCCATCAGGGATCAGCCCCAGCATTTT.

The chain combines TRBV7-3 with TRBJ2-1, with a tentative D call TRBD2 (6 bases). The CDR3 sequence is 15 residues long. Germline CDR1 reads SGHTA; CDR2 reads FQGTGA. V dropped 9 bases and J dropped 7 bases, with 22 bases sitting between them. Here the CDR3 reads CASQLSGTGFNEQFF. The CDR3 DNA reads TGTGCCAGTCAACTCTCCGGGACTGGATTTAATGAGCAGTTCTTC.

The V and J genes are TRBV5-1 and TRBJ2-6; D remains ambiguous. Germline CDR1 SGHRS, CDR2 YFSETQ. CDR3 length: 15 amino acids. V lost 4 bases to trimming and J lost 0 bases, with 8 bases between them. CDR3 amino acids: CASSPQGSGANVLTF. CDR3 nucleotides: TGCGCCAGCAGCCCCCAAGGCTCTGGGGCCAACGTCCTGACTTTC.

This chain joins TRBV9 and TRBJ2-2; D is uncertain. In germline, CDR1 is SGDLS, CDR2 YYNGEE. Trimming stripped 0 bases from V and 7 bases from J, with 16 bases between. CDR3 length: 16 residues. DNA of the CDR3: TGTGCCAGCAGCGTAGTAGACGGTGGTTTTGGCGGGGAGCTGTTTTTT. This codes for CASSVVDGGFGGELFF.

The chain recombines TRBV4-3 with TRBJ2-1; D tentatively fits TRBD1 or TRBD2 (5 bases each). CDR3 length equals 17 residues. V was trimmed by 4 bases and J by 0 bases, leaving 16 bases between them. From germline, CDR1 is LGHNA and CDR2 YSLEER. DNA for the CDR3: TGCGCCAGCAGCCGAATTTCTGGGACGGCCTCCTACAATGAGCAGTTCTTC. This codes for CASSRISGTASYNEQFF.

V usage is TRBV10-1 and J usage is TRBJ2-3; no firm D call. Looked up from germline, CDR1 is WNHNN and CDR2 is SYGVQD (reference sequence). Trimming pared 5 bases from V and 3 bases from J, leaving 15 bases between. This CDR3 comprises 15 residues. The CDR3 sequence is CASSPGGRRTDTQYF. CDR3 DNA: TGCGCCAGCAGTCCCGGCGGTCGCCGGACAGATACGCAGTATTTT.

The CDR3 nucleotides are TGTGCCAGCACCCAGTCTGGACAGGGGGCAAAGGGCTACACCTTC. The encoded protein is CASTQSGQGAKGYTF. The rearrangement joins TRBV3-1 (or the pseudogene TRBV3-2) to TRBJ1-2, with TRBD1 matching 11 bases. The J segment lost 8 bases and the V segment lost 7 bases, leaving 12 bases of the junction unmatched. This CDR3 region has 15 residues. CDR1 LGHDT and CDR2 YNNKEL come from the germline V gene (reference sequence).

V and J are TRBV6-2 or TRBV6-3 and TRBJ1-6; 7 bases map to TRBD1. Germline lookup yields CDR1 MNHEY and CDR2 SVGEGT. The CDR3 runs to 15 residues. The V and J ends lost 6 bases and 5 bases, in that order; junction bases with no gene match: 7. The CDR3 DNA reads TGTGCCAGCAGCTCCGGAGGGGGCCATAATTCACCCCTCCACTTT. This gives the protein CASSSGGGHNSPLHF.

The DNA of the CDR3 is TGTGCCAGCAGCCCGGGACAGGGGAGAGCCGAAAAACTGTTTTTT. Encoded protein: CASSPGQGRAEKLFF. This chain links TRBV9 with TRBJ1-4, with 10 bases fitting TRBD1. CDR1 SGDLS and CDR2 YYNGEE come from the germline V gene. Trimming took 4 bases from V and 8 from J; bases not matched to a gene: 8. The CDR3 has 15 amino acids.

The CDR3: CASGSGGDTQYF. DNA for the CDR3: TGCGCCAGCGGGTCTGGGGGGGATACGCAGTATTTT. This chain links TRBV5-1 with TRBJ2-3; possible D gene TRBD2, 6 bases. Germline CDR1 reads SGHRS; CDR2 reads YFSETQ. The V and J ends lost 7 bases and 6 bases respectively, with 12 bases between them. There are 12 residues in the CDR3.

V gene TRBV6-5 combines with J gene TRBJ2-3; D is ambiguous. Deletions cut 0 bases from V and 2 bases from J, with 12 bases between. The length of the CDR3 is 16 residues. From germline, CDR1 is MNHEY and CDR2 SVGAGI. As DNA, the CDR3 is TGTGCCAGCAGTTACTCGAAGGAGTTCCCCACAGATACGCAGTATTTT. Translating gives CASSYSKEFPTDTQYF.

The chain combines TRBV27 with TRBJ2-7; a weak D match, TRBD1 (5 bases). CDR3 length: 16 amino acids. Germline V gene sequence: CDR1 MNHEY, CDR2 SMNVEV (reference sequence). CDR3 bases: TGTGCCAACAGTTTGGGGCCCGATCGGCCATCCTACGAGCAGTACGTC. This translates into CANSLGPDRPSYEQYV.

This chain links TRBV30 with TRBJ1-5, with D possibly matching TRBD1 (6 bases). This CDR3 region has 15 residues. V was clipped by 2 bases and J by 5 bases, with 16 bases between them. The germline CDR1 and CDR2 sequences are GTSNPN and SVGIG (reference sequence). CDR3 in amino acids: CAWSHGGRWDQPQHF. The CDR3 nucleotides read TGTGCCTGGAGTCACGGGGGCAGGTGGGATCAGCCCCAGCATTTT. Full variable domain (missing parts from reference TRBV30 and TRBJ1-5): SQTIHQWPATLVQPVGSPLSLECTVEGTSNPNLYWYRQAAGRGLQLLFYSVGIGQISSEVPQNLSASRPQDRQFILSSKKLLLSDSGFYLCAWSHGGRWDQPQHFGDGTRLSIL.

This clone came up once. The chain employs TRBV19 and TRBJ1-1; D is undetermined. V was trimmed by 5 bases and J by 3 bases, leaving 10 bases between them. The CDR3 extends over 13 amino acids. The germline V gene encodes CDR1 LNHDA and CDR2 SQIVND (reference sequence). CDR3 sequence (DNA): TGTGCCAGTAGTCTGGACGGGGACACTGAAGCTTTCTTT. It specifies CASSLDGDTEAFF.

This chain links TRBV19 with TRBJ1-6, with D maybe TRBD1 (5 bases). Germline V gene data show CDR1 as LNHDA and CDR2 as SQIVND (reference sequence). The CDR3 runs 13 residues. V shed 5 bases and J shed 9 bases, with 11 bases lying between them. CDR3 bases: TGTGCCAGTAGTCGGACATTGAGTTCACCCCTCCACTTT. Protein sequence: CASSRTLSSPLHF. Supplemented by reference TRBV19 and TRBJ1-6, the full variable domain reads DGGITQSPKYLFRKEGQNVTLSCEQNLNHDAMYWYRQDPGQGLRLIYYSQIVNDFQKGDIAEGYSVSREKKESFPLTVTSAQKNPTAFYLCASSRTLSSPLHFGNGTRLTVT.